These 3 T cell receptor beta chains share one sample of origin, sequenced in a study of cytomegalovirus exposure and HLA in healthy donors. Amplification used 60 Vbeta primers and 13 Jbeta primers. The table came from immunoSEQ multiplex PCR; TCRdb's copy has only in-frame clones and leaves some out. The table lists about 77,000 clones, around three quarters of them singletons. Source material: PBMCs. The origin of the receptors is a man aged 35 to 55 in good health and CMV-seronegative.

J is TRBJ2-5 and V is TRBV30; tentatively, D is TRBD2 (5 bases). V lost 4 bases and J lost 7, with 13 bases in between. The CDR3 loop spans 12 amino acids. The germline V gene encodes CDR1 GTSNPN and CDR2 SVGIG (reference sequence). In DNA, the CDR3 is TGTGCCTGGACCACCTCGGGGAGGACCCAGTACTTC. This codes for CAWTTSGRTQYF.

V is TRBV28 and J is TRBJ2-7; D unresolved. This CDR3 is built from 15 residues. Trimming pared 4 bases from V and 3 bases from J, leaving 16 bases between. CDR1 and CDR2 from the germline V gene are MDHEN and SYDVKM. The CDR3 region is CASSSMGRPLYEQYF. In DNA form, the CDR3 reads TGTGCCAGCAGTTCCATGGGCAGGCCCCTCTACGAGCAGTACTTC.

This clone appeared once. Other DNA sequences in the same sample also yield this CDR3. This chain joins TRBV2 and TRBJ1-5, with TRBD1 identical over 9 bases. Germline V gene data show CDR1 as SNHLY and CDR2 as FYNNEI. Unmatched junction bases numbered 1, after V lost 6 bases and J lost 4 bases. The CDR3 covers 13 residues. CDR3 bases: TGTGCCAGCAGGGACAGGGGTAATCAGCCCCAGCATTTT. Protein sequence: CASRDRGNQPQHF.